These 9 T cell receptor beta chains came from one sample sequenced in a study of CXCR3-negative and CXCR3-positive naive CD8 T cells. UMI-tagged TRB cDNA libraries were built via 5' RACE. With the 5' RACE reads reprocessed, TCRdb shows one record per CDR3 protein and no DNA. The repertoire table contains approximately 56,000 distinct CDR3 sequences. Input material: naive CXCR3- CD8+ T cells from blood. Regarding subset: CD45RO-CCR7+CD27+CD95- naive CD8+ T cells lacking CXCR3 (TNR3-). The receptors here all came from a human donor in good health. Some clones in this sample may be carry-over from other donors' samples.

The J gene is TRBJ2-7, the V gene TRBV4-2. Germline CDR1 LGHNA, CDR2 YNFKEQ. CDR3 size: 14 residues. This chain's CDR3 is CASSQEPSSYEQYF.

The chain joins TRBV5-1 to TRBJ1-1. Germline CDR1 reads SGHRS; CDR2 reads YFSETQ. The CDR3 runs to 13 residues. The chain's CDR3 is CASSPGDRTEAFF.

The gene calls are TRBV2 and TRBJ2-7; there is no DNA to check the TCRdb D call of TRBD1. This CDR3 is built from 16 residues. The germline V gene encodes CDR1 SNHLY and CDR2 FYNNEI. Here the CDR3 reads CASSEGRTGGSYEQYF.

The chain uses TRBV27 and TRBJ2-3. In germline, CDR1 is MNHEY, CDR2 SMNVEV (reference sequence). The CDR3 is made up of 14 amino acids. The CDR3 sequence: CASSPIPSTDTQYF.

This rearrangement joins TRBV29-1 to TRBJ2-1; TCRdb reports TRBD2, a call that lacks DNA to check it against. Germline CDR1 reads SQVTM; CDR2 reads ANQGSEA. The CDR3 sequence is 14 residues long. The CDR3 sequence is CSVGGTSGQNEQFF.

This chain uses TRBV12-3 or TRBV12-4 with TRBJ2-7; as DNA is missing, the TRBD1 call by TCRdb cannot be tested. This CDR3 has 14 amino acids. The CDR3: CASSFGWGSYEQYF.

This CDR3 reads CSVEPATDYGYTF. The V and J genes are TRBV29-1 and TRBJ1-2. CDR1 SQVTM and CDR2 ANQGSEA come from the germline V gene. This CDR3 has 13 amino acids. The full variable domain, completed using reference TRBV29-1 and TRBJ1-2, is SAVISQKPSRDICQRGTSLTIQCQVDSQVTMMFWYRQQPGQSLTLIATANQGSEATYESGFVIDKFPISRPNLTFSTLTVSNMSPEDSSIYLCSVEPATDYGYTFGSGTRLTVV.

The chain links TRBV28 to TRBJ2-7; the D gene TCRdb calls, TRBD1, cannot be checked with no DNA. The germline CDR1 and CDR2 sequences are MDHEN and SYDVKM. The CDR3 extends over 14 amino acids. CDR3 sequence reads: CASGEAGGSPEQYF.

This chain joins TRBV29-1 and TRBJ2-3; lacking DNA, the TRBD2 call made by TCRdb goes unchecked. The CDR3 has 11 amino acids. Germline CDR1 reads SQVTM; CDR2 reads ANQGSEA. CDR3 sequence reads: CSPQVASRQYF.